One and the same sample provided the 18 T cell receptor beta chains below, sequenced in a study of T cells in localized non-small cell lung cancer. Assay used: immunoSEQ multiplex PCR; TCRdb lists only in-frame clones, some missing. Of tens of thousands of clones in the sample, roughly 90% were seen once. Source: peripheral blood, taken before any cancer treatment. The origin of the receptors is a female donor at least 60 years old with stage I squamous cell lung carcinoma.

V is TRBV30 and J is TRBJ1-5; D is uncertain. Germline-derived CDR1 and CDR2 are GTSNPN and SVGIG (reference sequence). Trimming left V 0 bases short and J 4 bases short, with 13 bases between. The CDR3 consists of 15 residues. CDR3 DNA sequence: TGTGCCTGGAGTGTACGAGGTCGCGGGAATCAGCCCCAGCATTTT. Translating gives CAWSVRGRGNQPQHF.

The rearrangement links TRBV7-9 to TRBJ2-7; D perhaps matches TRBD1 (6 bases). Trimming removed 1 base at V and 3 bases at J, with 10 bases between. In germline, CDR1 is SEHNR, CDR2 FQNEAQ (reference sequence). The CDR3 loop spans 14 amino acids. CDR3 region: CASSLGTANYEQYF. In DNA form, the CDR3 reads TGTGCCAGCAGCTTAGGGACAGCAAACTACGAGCAGTACTTC.

This clone was detected only a few times. The V and J genes are TRBV4-3 and TRBJ1-2; D is undetermined. CDR1 LGHNA and CDR2 YSLEER come from the germline V gene. This CDR3 spans 13 amino acids. Trimming pared 0 bases from V and 5 bases from J, leaving 7 bases between. This CDR3 is CASSQDLSYGYTF. For the CDR3, the DNA is TGCGCCAGCAGCCAAGATCTTAGTTATGGCTACACCTTC.

The CDR3 reads CASSNLLKWNEQFF. The CDR3 bases are TGTGCCAGCAGTAACCTACTCAAATGGAATGAGCAGTTCTTC. This chain connects TRBV25-1 to TRBJ2-1; no reliable D call. This CDR3 contains 14 residues. V was clipped by 5 bases and J by 7 bases, with 15 bases between them. Germline assignment: CDR1 MGHDK and CDR2 SYGVNS.

The chain is built from TRBV28 and TRBJ2-5, with D perhaps TRBD1 or TRBD2 (6 bases each). Trimming took off 2 bases at V and 4 bases at J, with 14 bases between the two ends. The germline CDR1 and CDR2 sequences are MDHEN and SYDVKM. The length of the CDR3 is 15 residues. The CDR3 nucleotides read TGTGCCAGCAGTTTACCGGGGGCGGCGGGAGAGACCCAGTACTTC. Encoded protein: CASSLPGAAGETQYF.

The table lists this clone with a count of one. The chain couples TRBV6-1 to TRBJ1-3; tentatively, D is TRBD1 (5 bases). Germline CDR1 is MNHNS and CDR2 is SASEGT. The CDR3 loop spans 14 amino acids. V gave up 5 bases and J gave up 7 bases, with 15 bases separating them. The CDR3 DNA follows: TGTGCCAGCAGTAACCGGGGCTACGGGAACACCATATATTTT. This translates into CASSNRGYGNTIYF.

The V call is TRBV19, the J call TRBJ2-7; no clear D gene. Germline lookup yields CDR1 LNHDA and CDR2 SQIVND (reference sequence). V lost 2 bases and J lost 2, with 10 bases in between. The CDR3 runs 14 residues. For the CDR3, the DNA is TGTGCCAGTAGTATATCAGCACCTCCCTACGAGCAGTACTTC. Translating gives CASSISAPPYEQYF.

The J gene is TRBJ1-2, the V gene TRBV6-5, with 7 positions matching TRBD1. Germline values: CDR1 MNHEY, CDR2 SVGAGI. CDR3 length: 15 residues. J lost 0 bases, V lost 5 bases, and 6 bases had no gene match. The DNA of the CDR3 is TGTGCCAGCAGTCGAACAGGGGTAGCTAACTATGGCTACACCTTC. It encodes CASSRTGVANYGYTF.

The CDR3 spells CASSSGGADEKLFF. CDR3 DNA: TGTGCCAGCAGTTCAGGGGGCGCCGATGAAAAACTGTTTTTT. V usage is TRBV6-5 and J usage is TRBJ1-4, with TRBD1 matching 8 bases. Germline V lookup: CDR1 MNHEY, CDR2 SVGAGI. This CDR3 comprises 14 residues. The V segment lost 4 bases and the J segment 6 bases; nucleotides outside the gene matches: 4.

J is TRBJ1-2 and V is TRBV30, with D maybe TRBD1 (5 bases). V shed 5 bases and J shed 3 bases, with 13 bases lying between them. The CDR3 sequence is 13 residues long. The germline V gene has CDR1 GTSNPN and CDR2 SVGIG (reference sequence). CDR3 residues: CAWVEDSYYGYTF. The CDR3 DNA is TGTGCCTGGGTTGAAGACAGCTACTATGGCTACACCTTC.

This clone occurred once. V usage is TRBV19 and J usage is TRBJ2-5, with TRBD2 matching 10 bases. The CDR3 length is 16 residues. V lost 3 bases and J lost 4; bases outside the gene matches: 8. Germline V CDR1 and CDR2: LNHDA, SQIVND (reference sequence). Written as DNA, the CDR3 is TGTGCCAGTAGTATCCTGACTAGCGGGTTTGTAGAGACCCAGTACTTC. This codes for CASSILTSGFVETQYF. Looking up the rest from reference TRBV19 and TRBJ2-5 gives the full variable domain: DGGITQSPKYLFRKEGQNVTLSCEQNLNHDAMYWYRQDPGQGLRLIYYSQIVNDFQKGDIAEGYSVSREKKESFPLTVTSAQKNPTAFYLCASSILTSGFVETQYFGPGTRLLVL.

The chain uses TRBV5-4 and TRBJ2-7, with D unclear. Germline V gives CDR1 SGHNT, CDR2 YYREEE (reference sequence). The CDR3 consists of 15 residues. V shed 2 bases and J shed 2 bases, with 14 bases lying between them. The CDR3 loop reads CASSFAAHGAYEQYF. The CDR3, as DNA: TGTGCCAGCAGCTTTGCCGCTCATGGGGCCTACGAGCAGTACTTC. Supplemented by reference TRBV5-4 and TRBJ2-7, the full variable domain reads ETGVTQSPTHLIKTRGQQVTLRCSSQSGHNTVSWYQQALGQGPQFIFQYYREEENGRGNFPPRFSGLQFPNYSSELNVNALELDDSALYLCASSFAAHGAYEQYFGPGTRLTVT.

This clone occurred once. This sequence joins TRBV10-3 and TRBJ1-4; no firm D call. The germline V and J ends were trimmed by 5 bases and 4 bases, with 11 bases remaining between them. Germline V gene lookup returns CDR1 ENHRY and CDR2 SYGVKD. The CDR3 length is 14 residues. The CDR3 coding sequence is TGTGCCATCAGTCTCGGACGGAATAATGAAAAACTGTTTTTT. This translates into CAISLGRNNEKLFF.

The chain employs TRBV7-3 and TRBJ1-1, with 10 bases fitting TRBD1. This CDR3 is built from 15 residues. Trimming cost V 2 bases and J 10 bases; bases outside gene matches: 10. Germline assignment: CDR1 SGHTA and CDR2 FQGTGA. The CDR3 reads CASSLDPGQGKLAFF. The CDR3 bases are TGTGCCAGCAGCTTAGATCCGGGACAGGGGAAATTAGCTTTCTTT.

The gene calls are TRBV18 and TRBJ2-2, with 11 bases lining up with TRBD2. V dropped 1 base and J dropped 14; count of bases not matched to a gene: 18. This CDR3 contains 18 residues. Per the germline V gene, CDR1 is KGHSH and CDR2 is LQKENI. This chain's CDR3 is CASSPQLATSGALVKLFF. CDR3 nucleotide sequence: TGTGCCAGCTCACCACAACTTGCGACTAGCGGGGCCTTGGTCAAACTGTTTTTT.

V is TRBV20-1 and J is TRBJ2-5; no definite D call. V lost 4 bases, J lost 5 bases, and 8 bases lay in between. The CDR3 has 11 residues. CDR1 and CDR2 (germline): DFQATT, SNEGSKA (reference sequence). The CDR3 is CSANSPETQYF. DNA of the CDR3: TGCAGTGCTAATAGTCCCGAGACCCAGTACTTC.

The genes are TRBV7-9 and TRBJ2-2; D is uncertain. With 6 bases removed from V and 0 bases from J, the gap between germline ends came to 5 bases. Per germline, CDR1 SEHNR and CDR2 FQNEAQ (reference sequence). The CDR3 spans 13 residues. The chain's CDR3 is CASSTANTGELFF. The CDR3 nucleotides read TGTGCCAGCAGTACGGCGAACACCGGGGAGCTGTTTTTT.

J is TRBJ1-2 and V is TRBV6-5; 7 bases fit TRBD1. Germline CDR1 is MNHEY and CDR2 is SVGAGI. Unmatched junction bases numbered 4, after V lost 0 bases and J lost 3 bases. The CDR3 runs to 15 residues. In nucleotides, the CDR3 is TGTGCCAGCAGTTACTCTGGCAGGGGGGACTATGGCTACACCTTC. Amino acid sequence: CASSYSGRGDYGYTF.